This T cell receptor (beta chain) was sequenced in a study of blood T cell repertoires in COVID-19. Study as a whole: COVID-19 samples from acute and convalescent phases originated in the United States, Italy and Spain. PBMCs, B-cell-depleted T cells, or T cells provided the cDNA or gDNA that made up the material.

Source study methods: It was from reference gene primer amplification that nucleated cell counts were estimated. The assay was immunoSEQ multiplex PCR, and TCRdb's table has in-frame clones only and misses some. The V and J calls and the clone size are those of that table, but D and trimming were determined from the DNA. Of 85,000 to 120,000 clones detected, 75% to 95% appear once; the ten largest clones hold 4.2%. Per germline, CDR1 SEHNR and CDR2 FQNEAQ (reference sequence). Trimming pared 3 bases from V and 8 bases from J, leaving 13 bases between. This CDR3 has 14 amino acids. The V gene is TRBV7-9, the J gene TRBJ1-4, with a tentative D call TRBD1 (5 bases). The source material was peripheral blood. This clonotype was obtained from a man aged 18 to 29 with acute or convalescent COVID-19. The DNA for the CDR3 is TGTGCCAGCAGCTTGGGAGGGACGGGGGAAAAACTGTTTTTT. It specifies CASSLGGTGEKLFF.